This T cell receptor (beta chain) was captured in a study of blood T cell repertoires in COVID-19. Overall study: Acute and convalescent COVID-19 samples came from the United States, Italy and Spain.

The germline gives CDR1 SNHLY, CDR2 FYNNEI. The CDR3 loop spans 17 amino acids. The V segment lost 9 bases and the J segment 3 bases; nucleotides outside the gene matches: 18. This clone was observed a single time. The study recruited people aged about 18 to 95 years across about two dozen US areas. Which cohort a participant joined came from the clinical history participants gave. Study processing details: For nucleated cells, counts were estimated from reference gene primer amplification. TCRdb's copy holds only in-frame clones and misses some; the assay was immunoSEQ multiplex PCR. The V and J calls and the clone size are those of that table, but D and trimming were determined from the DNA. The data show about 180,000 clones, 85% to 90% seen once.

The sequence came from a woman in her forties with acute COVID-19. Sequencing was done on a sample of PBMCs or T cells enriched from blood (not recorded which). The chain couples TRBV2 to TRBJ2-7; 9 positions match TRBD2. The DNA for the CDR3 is TGTGCCAGTTATTACAGCGGGGGGACCCTAATAAACTACGAGCAGTACTTC. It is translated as CASYYSGGTLINYEQYF.